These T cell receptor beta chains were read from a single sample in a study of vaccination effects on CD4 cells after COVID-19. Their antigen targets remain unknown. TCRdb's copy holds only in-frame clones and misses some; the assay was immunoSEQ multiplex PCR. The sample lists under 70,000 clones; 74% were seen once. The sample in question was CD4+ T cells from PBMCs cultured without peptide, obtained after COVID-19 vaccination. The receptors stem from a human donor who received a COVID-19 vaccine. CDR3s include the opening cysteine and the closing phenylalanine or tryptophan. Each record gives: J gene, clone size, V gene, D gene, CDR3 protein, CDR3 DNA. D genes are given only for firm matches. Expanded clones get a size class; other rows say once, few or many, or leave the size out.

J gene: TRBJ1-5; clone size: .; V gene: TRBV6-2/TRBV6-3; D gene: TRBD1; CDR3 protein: CASSRPGQSNQPQHF; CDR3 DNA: TGTGCCAGCAGTCGGCCGGGACAGTCTAATCAGCCCCAGCATTTT
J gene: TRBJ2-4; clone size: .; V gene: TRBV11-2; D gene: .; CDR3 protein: CASSLDLRQSKTKNIQYF; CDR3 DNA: TGTGCCAGCAGCTTAGATTTAAGACAGTCTAAGACCAAAAACATTCAGTACTTC
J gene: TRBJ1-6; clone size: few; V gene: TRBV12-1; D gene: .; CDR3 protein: CASSCRQPYNSPLHF; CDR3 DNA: TGTGCCAGCAGCTGTCGACAGCCCTATAATTCACCCCTCCACTTT
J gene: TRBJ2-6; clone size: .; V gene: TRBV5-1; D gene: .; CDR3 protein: CASSLVSGANVLTF; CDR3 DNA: TGCGCCAGCAGCTTGGTCTCTGGGGCCAACGTCCTGACTTTC
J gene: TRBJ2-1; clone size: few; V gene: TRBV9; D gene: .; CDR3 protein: CASSVEWVSEQFF; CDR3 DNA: TGTGCCAGCAGCGTAGAATGGGTCAGTGAGCAGTTCTTC
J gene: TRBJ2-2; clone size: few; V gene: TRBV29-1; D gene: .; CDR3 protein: CSADGFNTGELFF; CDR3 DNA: TGCAGCGCGGACGGGTTTAACACCGGGGAGCTGTTTTTT
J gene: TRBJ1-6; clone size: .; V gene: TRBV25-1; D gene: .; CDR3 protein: CASSEPAGTLHF; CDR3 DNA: TGTGCCAGCAGTGAGCCGGCGGGGACCCTCCACTTT
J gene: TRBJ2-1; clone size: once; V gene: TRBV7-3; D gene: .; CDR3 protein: CASSFAAQSNEQFF; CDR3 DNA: TGTGCCAGCAGCTTCGCAGCCCAGTCCAATGAGCAGTTCTTC
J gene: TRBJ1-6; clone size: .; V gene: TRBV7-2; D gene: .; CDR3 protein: CASSPTGPGNSPLHF; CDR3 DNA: TGTGCCAGCAGCCCAACGGGGCCGGGGAATTCACCCCTCCACTTT
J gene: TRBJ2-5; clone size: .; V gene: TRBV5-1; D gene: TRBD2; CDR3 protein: CASSFFGLEETQYF; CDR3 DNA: TGCGCCAGCAGCTTCTTCGGACTAGAGGAGACCCAGTACTTC
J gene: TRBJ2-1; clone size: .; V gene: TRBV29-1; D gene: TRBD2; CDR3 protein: CSVVGRGARSYNEQFF; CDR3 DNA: TGCAGCGTTGTGGGGCGGGGGGCCCGCTCCTACAATGAGCAGTTCTTC
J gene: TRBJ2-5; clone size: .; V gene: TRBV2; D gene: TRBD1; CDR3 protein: CASNKDRGQETQYF; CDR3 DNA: TGTGCCAGCAATAAGGACAGGGGACAAGAGACCCAGTACTTC
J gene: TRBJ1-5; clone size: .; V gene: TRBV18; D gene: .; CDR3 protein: CASSPGGGASNQPQHF; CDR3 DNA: TGTGCCAGCTCACCCGGGGGAGGGGCAAGCAATCAGCCCCAGCATTTT
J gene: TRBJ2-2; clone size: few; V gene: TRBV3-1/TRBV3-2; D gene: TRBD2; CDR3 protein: CASSPGTSGERDGELFF; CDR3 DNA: TGTGCCAGCAGCCCGGGGACTAGCGGGGAAAGGGACGGGGAGCTGTTTTTT
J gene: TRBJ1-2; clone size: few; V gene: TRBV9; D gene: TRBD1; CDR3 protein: CASSGDRFGGYTF; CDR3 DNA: TGTGCCAGCAGCGGGGACAGGTTTGGTGGCTACACCTTC
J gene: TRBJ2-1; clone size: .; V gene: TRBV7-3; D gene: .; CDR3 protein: CASSFGQNNEQFF; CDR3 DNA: TGTGCCAGCAGCTTCGGACAGAACAATGAGCAGTTCTTC
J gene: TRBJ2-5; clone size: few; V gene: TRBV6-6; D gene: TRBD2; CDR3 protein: CASSTRGGETQYF; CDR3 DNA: TGTGCCAGCAGTACACGCGGGGGAGAGACCCAGTACTTC
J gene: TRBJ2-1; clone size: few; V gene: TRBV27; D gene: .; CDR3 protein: CASSFSPSRVYNEQFF; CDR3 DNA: TGTGCCAGCAGTTTTTCCCCCTCTCGGGTGTACAATGAGCAGTTCTTC
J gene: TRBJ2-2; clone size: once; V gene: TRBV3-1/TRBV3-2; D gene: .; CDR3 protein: CASSQGTIGELFF; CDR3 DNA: TGTGCCAGCAGCCAGGGGACAATCGGGGAGCTGTTTTTT
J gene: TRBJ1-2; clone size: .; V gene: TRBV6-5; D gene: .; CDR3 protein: CASSYSANYGYTF; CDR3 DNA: TGTGCCAGCAGTTACTCGGCCAACTATGGCTACACCTTC
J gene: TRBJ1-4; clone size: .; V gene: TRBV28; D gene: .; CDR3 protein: CASNMGEKLFF; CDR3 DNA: TGTGCCAGCAACATGGGTGAAAAACTGTTTTTT
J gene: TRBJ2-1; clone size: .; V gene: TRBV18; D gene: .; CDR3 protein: CASSPAGVYNEQFF; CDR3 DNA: TGTGCCAGCTCACCAGCCGGAGTCTACAATGAGCAGTTCTTC
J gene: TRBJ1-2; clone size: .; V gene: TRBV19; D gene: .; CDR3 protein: CASSIELQGSYGYTF; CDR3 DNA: TGTGCCAGTAGTATAGAACTACAGGGCAGCTATGGCTACACCTTC
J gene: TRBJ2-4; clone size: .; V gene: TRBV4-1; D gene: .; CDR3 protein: CASSQDGRSRTIQYF; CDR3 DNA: TGCGCCAGCAGCCAAGATGGTCGATCCAGGACCATTCAGTACTTC
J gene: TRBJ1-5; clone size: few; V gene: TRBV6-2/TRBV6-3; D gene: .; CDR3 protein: CASSYRGQGNQPQHF; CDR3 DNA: TGTGCCAGCAGTTATAGGGGACAAGGCAATCAGCCCCAGCATTTT